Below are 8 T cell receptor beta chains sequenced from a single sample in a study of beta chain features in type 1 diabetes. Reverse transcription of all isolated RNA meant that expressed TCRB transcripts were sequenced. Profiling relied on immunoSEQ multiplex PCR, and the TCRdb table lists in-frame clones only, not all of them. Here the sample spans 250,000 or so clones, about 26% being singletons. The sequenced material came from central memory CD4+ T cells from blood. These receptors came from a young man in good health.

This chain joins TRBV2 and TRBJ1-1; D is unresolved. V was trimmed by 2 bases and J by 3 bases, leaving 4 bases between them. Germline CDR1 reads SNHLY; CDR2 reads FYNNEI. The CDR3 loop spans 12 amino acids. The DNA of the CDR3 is TGTGCCAGCAGTGAAAGATACACTGAAGCTTTCTTT. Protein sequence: CASSERYTEAFF.

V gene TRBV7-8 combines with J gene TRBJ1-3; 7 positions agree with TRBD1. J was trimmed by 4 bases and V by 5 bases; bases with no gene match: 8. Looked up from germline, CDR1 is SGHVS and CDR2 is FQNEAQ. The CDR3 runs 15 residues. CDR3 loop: CASSPQGEGGNTIYF. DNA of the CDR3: TGTGCCAGCAGCCCCCAGGGGGAAGGAGGAAACACCATATATTTT. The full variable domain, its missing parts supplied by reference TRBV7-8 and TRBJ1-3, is GAGVSQSPRYKVAKRGQDVALRCDPISGHVSLFWYQQALGQGPEFLTYFQNEAQLDKSGLPSDRFFAERPEGSVSTLKIQRTQQEDSAVYLCASSPQGEGGNTIYFGEGSWLTVV.

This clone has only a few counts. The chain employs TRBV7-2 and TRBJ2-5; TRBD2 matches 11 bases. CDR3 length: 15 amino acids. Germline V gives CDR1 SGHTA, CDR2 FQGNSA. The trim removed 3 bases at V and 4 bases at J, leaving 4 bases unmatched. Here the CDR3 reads CASSFPTSGTETQYF. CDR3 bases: TGTGCCAGCAGCTTTCCGACTAGCGGGACAGAGACCCAGTACTTC.

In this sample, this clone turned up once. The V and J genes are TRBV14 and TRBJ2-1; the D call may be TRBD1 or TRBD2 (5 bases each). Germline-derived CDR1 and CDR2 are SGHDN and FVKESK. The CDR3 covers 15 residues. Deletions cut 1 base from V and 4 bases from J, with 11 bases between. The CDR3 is CASSQGGAFYNEQFF. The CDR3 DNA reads TGTGCCAGCAGCCAAGGAGGGGCGTTTTACAATGAGCAGTTCTTC.

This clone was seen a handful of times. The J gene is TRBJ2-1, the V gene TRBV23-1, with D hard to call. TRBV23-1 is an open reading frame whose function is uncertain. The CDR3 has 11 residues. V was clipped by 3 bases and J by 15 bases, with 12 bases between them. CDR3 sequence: CASSQLKGRFF. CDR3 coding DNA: TGCGCCAGCAGTCAGCTCAAGGGCCGGTTCTTC.

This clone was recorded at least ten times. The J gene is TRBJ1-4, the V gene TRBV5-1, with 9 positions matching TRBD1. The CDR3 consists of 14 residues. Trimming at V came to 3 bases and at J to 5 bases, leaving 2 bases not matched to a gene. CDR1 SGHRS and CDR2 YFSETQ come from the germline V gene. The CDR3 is CASSSDRGNEKLFF. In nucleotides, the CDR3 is TGCGCCAGCAGCTCGGACAGGGGCAATGAAAAACTGTTTTTT.

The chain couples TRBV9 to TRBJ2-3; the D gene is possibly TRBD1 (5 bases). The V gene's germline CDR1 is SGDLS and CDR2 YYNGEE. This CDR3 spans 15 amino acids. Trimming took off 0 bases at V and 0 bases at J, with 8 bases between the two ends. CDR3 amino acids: CASSVEGISTDTQYF. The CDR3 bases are TGTGCCAGCAGCGTAGAGGGGATTAGCACAGATACGCAGTATTTT.

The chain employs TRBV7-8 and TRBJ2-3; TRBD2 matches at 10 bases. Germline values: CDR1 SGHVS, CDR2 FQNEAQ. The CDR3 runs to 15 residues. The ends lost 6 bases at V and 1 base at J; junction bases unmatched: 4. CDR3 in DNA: TGTGCCAGCAGGCGTACTAGCGGGGGCACAGATACGCAGTATTTT. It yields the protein CASRRTSGGTDTQYF.